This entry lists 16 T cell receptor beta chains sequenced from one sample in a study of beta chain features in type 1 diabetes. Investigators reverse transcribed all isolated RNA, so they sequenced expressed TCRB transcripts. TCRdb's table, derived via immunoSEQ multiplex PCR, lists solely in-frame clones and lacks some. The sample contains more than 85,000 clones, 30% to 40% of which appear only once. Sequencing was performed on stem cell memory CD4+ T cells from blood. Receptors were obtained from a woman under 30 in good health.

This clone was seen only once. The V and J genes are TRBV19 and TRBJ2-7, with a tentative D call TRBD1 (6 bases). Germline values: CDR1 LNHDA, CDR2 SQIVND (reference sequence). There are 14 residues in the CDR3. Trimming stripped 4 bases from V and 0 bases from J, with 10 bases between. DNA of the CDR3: TGTGCCAGTAGTACTACAGGGATCTCCTACGAGCAGTACTTC. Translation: CASSTTGISYEQYF. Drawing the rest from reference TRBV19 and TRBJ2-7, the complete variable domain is DGGITQSPKYLFRKEGQNVTLSCEQNLNHDAMYWYRQDPGQGLRLIYYSQIVNDFQKGDIAEGYSVSREKKESFPLTVTSAQKNPTAFYLCASSTTGISYEQYFGPGTRLTVT.

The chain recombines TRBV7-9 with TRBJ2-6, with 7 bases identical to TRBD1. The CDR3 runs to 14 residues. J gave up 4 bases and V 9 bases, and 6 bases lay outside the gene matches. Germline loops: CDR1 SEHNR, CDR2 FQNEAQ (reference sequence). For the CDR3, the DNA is TGTGCCAGTACAGGGGTGAGCGGGGCCAACGTCCTGACTTTC. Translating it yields CASTGVSGANVLTF. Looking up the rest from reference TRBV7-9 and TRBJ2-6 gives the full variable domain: DTGVSQNPRHKITKRGQNVTFRCDPISEHNRLYWYRQTLGQGPEFLTYFQNEAQLEKSRLLSDRFSAERPKGSFSTLEIQRTEQGDSAMYLCASTGVSGANVLTFGAGSRLTVL.

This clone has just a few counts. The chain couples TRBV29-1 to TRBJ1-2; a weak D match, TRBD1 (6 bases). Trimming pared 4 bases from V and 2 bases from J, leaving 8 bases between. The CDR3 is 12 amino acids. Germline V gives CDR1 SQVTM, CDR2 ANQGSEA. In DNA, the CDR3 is TGCAGCGTTGGGACAGCCAACTATGGCTACACCTTC. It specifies CSVGTANYGYTF.

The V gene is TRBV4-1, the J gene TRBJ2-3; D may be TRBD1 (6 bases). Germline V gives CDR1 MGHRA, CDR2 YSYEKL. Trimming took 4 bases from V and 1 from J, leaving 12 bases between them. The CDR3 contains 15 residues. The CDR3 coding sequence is TGCGCCAGCAGCCCTCGAACAGGGCGCACAGATACGCAGTATTTT. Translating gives CASSPRTGRTDTQYF.

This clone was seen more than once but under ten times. The CDR3: CASSGGRRSGTGIYEQYF. The CDR3 DNA sequence: TGCGCCAGCAGTGGGGGACGCCGATCCGGGACAGGGATCTACGAGCAGTACTTC. The J gene is TRBJ2-7, the V gene TRBV5-1; TRBD1 aligns across 9 bases. Germline assignment: CDR1 SGHRS and CDR2 YFSETQ. There are 18 residues in the CDR3. The J segment lost 3 bases and the V segment lost 5 bases, leaving 18 bases of the junction unmatched.

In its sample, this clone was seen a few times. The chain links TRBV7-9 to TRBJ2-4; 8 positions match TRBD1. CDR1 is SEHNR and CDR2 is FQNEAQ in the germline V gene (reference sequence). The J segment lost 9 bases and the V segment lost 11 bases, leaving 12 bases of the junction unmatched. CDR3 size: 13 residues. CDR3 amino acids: CAVSTGGLGIQYF. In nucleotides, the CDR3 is TGTGCCGTAAGCACAGGGGGGTTGGGCATTCAGTACTTC.

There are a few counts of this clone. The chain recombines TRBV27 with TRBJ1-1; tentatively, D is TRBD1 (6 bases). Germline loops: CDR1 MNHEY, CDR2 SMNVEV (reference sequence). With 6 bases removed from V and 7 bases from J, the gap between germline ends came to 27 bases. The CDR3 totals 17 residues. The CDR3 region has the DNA TGTGCCAGCAGCTACTACCCTTTACAGGGAGTTTTTGATGAAGCTTTCTTT. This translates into CASSYYPLQGVFDEAFF.

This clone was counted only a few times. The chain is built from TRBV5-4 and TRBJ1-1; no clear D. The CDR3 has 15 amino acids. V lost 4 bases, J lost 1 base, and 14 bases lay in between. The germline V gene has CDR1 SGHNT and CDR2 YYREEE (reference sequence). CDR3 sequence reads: CASSLVGRRNTEAFF. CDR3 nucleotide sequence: TGTGCCAGCAGCCTTGTGGGCCGCCGGAACACTGAAGCTTTCTTT.

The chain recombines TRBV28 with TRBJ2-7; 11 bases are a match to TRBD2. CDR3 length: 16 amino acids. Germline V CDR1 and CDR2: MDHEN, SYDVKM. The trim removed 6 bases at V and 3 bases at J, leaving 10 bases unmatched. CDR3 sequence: CASSLSGRALVYEQYF. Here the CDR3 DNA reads TGTGCCAGCAGCCTTAGCGGGAGGGCCTTAGTCTACGAGCAGTACTTC.

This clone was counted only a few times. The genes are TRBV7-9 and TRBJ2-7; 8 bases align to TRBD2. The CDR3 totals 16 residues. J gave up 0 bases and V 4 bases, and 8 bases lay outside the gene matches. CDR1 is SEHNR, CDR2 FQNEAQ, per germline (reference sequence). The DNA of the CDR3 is TGTGCCAGCAGCTCGCCGGGAGGGTCTAGCTCCTACGAGCAGTACTTC. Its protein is CASSSPGGSSSYEQYF.

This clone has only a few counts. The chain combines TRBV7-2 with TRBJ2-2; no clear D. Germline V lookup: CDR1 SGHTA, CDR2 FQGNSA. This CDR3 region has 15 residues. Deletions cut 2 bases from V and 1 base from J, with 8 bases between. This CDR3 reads CASSLWARNTGELFF. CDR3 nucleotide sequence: TGTGCCAGCAGCTTATGGGCCCGGAACACCGGGGAGCTGTTTTTT.

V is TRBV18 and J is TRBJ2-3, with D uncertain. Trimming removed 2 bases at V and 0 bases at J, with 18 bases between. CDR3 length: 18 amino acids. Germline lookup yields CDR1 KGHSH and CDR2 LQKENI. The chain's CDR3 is CASSPARVARNSTDTQYF. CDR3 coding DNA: TGTGCCAGCTCACCAGCCCGGGTCGCTCGAAATAGCACAGATACGCAGTATTTT.

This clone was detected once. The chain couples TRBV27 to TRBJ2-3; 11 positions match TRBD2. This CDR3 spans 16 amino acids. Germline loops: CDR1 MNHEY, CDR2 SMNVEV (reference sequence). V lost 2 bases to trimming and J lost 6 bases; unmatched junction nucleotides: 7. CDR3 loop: CASSLTLAGVVDTQYF. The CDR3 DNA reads TGTGCCAGCAGTTTAACACTAGCGGGAGTTGTGGATACGCAGTATTTT.

The DNA for the CDR3 is TGTGCCAGCAGCTACACGAACCGCCCTAATGAGCAGTTCTTC. This translates into CASSYTNRPNEQFF. The rearrangement joins TRBV5-6 to TRBJ2-1; no definite D call. The ends were cut back, 3 bases at V and 7 bases at J, with 14 bases in the middle. Germline assignment: CDR1 SGHDT and CDR2 YYEEEE. The CDR3 has 14 amino acids. The full variable domain, its missing parts supplied by reference TRBV5-6 and TRBJ2-1, is DAGVTQSPTHLIKTRGQQVTLRCSPKSGHDTVSWYQQALGQGPQFIFQYYEEEERQRGNFPDRFSGHQFPNYSSELNVNALLLGDSALYLCASSYTNRPNEQFFGPGTRLTVL.

CDR3 sequence reads: CATSSPKTGYADTQYF. CDR3 sequence (DNA): TGTGCCACCAGCAGCCCTAAGACAGGGTACGCAGATACGCAGTATTTT. The V gene is TRBV15, the J gene TRBJ2-3; TRBD1 matches at 7 bases. The CDR3 is 16 residues long. Germline V gene sequence: CDR1 LNHNV, CDR2 YYDKDF (reference sequence). The ends lost 3 bases at V and 4 bases at J; junction bases unmatched: 10.

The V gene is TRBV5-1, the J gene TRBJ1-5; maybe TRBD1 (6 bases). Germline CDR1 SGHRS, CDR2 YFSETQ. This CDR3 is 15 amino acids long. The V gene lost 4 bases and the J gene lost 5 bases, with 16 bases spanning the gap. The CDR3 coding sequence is TGCGCCAGCAGCCCACAGGGCAATGGGGATCAGCCCCAGCATTTT. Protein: CASSPQGNGDQPQHF.